This T cell receptor (beta chain) originates from a study of blood T cell repertoires in COVID-19. The wider study: In each case, the material was cDNA or gDNA derived from T cells, B-cell-depleted T cells, or PBMCs.

This CDR3 region has 18 residues. From germline, CDR1 is SGHNT and CDR2 YYREEE (reference sequence). The trim removed 2 bases at V and 2 bases at J, leaving 6 bases unmatched. TCRdb's copy holds only in-frame clones and misses some; the assay was immunoSEQ multiplex PCR. Of almost 40,000 clones detected, 85% to 90% appear once; the ten largest clones hold about 4.6%. The sequence derives from a man in his 60s with acute or convalescent COVID-19. This chain joins TRBV5-4 and TRBJ2-1; the match to TRBD2 covers 14 bases. Sequencing was carried out using peripheral blood. The chain's CDR3 is CASSFGRLAGGTYNEQFF. The DNA of the CDR3 is TGTGCCAGCAGCTTTGGGAGACTAGCGGGAGGGACCTACAATGAGCAGTTCTTC.